This is a list of T cell receptor beta chains from one sample in a study of T cell repertoires in cytomegalovirus infection. TCRdb recomputed calls from the reads with MiXCR, one row per CDR3 protein. The sample holds some 800,000 distinct CDR3 sequences, almost 30% seen once. Which antigens these TCRs recognize remains unknown. Sample: cultured CD8+ T cells from PBMCs, taken from culture after CMV antigen stimulation. These receptor sequences come from a human donor in good health (CMV status not recorded). Some clones in this sample may be carry-over from other donors' samples. CDR3s include the opening cysteine and the closing phenylalanine or tryptophan. Each record gives: D gene, J gene, clone size, V gene, CDR3 DNA, CDR3 protein. A D gene is named only where the DNA matches it firmly. Size tells how often a clone was seen (once, few, many) or the class of an expanded clone, and some rows leave it out.

D: TRBD2; J: TRBJ2-1; size: -; V: TRBV7-9; DNA: TGTGCCATAAGCGGGGGGATAAATGAGCAGTTCTTC; CDR3: CAISGGINEQFF
D: -; J: TRBJ2-2; size: -; V: TRBV7-4; DNA: TGTGCCAGCAGCCATTCGGCCGGGGAGCTGTTTTTT; CDR3: CASSHSAGELFF
D: TRBD1; J: TRBJ1-1; size: few; V: TRBV7-6; DNA: TGTGCCAGCAGTAACGGACAGGGGGCGCATCGAAGGGAGGACACTGAAGCTTTCTTT; CDR3: CASSNGQGAHRREDTEAFF
D: TRBD1; J: TRBJ1-3; size: -; V: TRBV2; DNA: TGTGCCAGCAGGGAACAGGGGTGGTCTGGAAACACCATATATTTT; CDR3: CASREQGWSGNTIYF
D: -; J: TRBJ1-1; size: -; V: TRBV27; DNA: TGTGCCAGCAGACCTACAGGGCCTTATGAAGCTTTCTTT; CDR3: CASRPTGPYEAFF
D: TRBD1; J: TRBJ2-5; size: -; V: TRBV5-1; DNA: TGCGCCAGCAGCCCCGAAGGGACAGGACAAGAGACCCAGTACTTC; CDR3: CASSPEGTGQETQYF
D: TRBD1; J: TRBJ1-2; size: -; V: TRBV5-1; DNA: TGCGCCAGCAGCGGAGGGACAGATGAATCTCGCTATGGCTACACCTTC; CDR3: CASSGGTDESRYGYTF
D: TRBD1; J: TRBJ2-1; size: -; V: TRBV7-9; DNA: TGTGCCAGCAGCCTCCGGGACAGGGTCTTTGATGAGCAGTTCTTC; CDR3: CASSLRDRVFDEQFF
D: -; J: TRBJ2-7; size: -; V: TRBV20-1; DNA: TGCAGTGCTAGAAGTCTAAACTCCTACGAGCAGTACTTC; CDR3: CSARSLNSYEQYF
D: -; J: TRBJ1-4; size: -; V: TRBV7-9; DNA: TGTGCCAGCAGCCCCCGGGAACGCGAAAAACTGTTTTTT; CDR3: CASSPREREKLFF
D: -; J: TRBJ2-1; size: many; V: TRBV7-2; DNA: TGTGCCAGCAGCCGGAGCTCCTACAATGAGCAGTTCTTC; CDR3: CASSRSSYNEQFF
D: TRBD1; J: TRBJ1-1; size: -; V: TRBV7-9; DNA: TGTGCCAGCAGCCAGACAGGGGGTCCCACTGAAGCTTTCTTT; CDR3: CASSQTGGPTEAFF
D: TRBD1; J: TRBJ2-1; size: few; V: TRBV5-1; DNA: TGCGCCAGCAGCTTGGACAGGGGGCAATACAATGAGCAGTTCTTC; CDR3: CASSLDRGQYNEQFF
D: -; J: TRBJ2-1; size: -; V: TRBV7-3; DNA: TGTGCCAGCAGCGTAGGATCGGCGGGGTACAATGAGCAGTTCTTC; CDR3: CASSVGSAGYNEQFF
D: TRBD1; J: TRBJ2-7; size: -; V: TRBV5-4; DNA: TGTGCCAGCAGCTTAGTACAGGGGGCCGACGAGCAGTACTTC; CDR3: CASSLVQGADEQYF
D: TRBD1; J: TRBJ1-2; size: few; V: TRBV7-8; DNA: TGTGCCAGCAGCTTAGGGGTCAGGGGGACAGGGGGCTATGGCTACACCTTC; CDR3: CASSLGVRGTGGYGYTF
D: -; J: TRBJ1-1; size: -; V: TRBV27; DNA: TGTGCCAGCAGTTTATCTAGGACGACTGAAGCTTTCTTT; CDR3: CASSLSRTTEAFF
D: -; J: TRBJ1-1; size: few; V: TRBV15; DNA: TGTGCCACCAGCGGAGGGACCGGGCCTGAAGCTTTCTTT; CDR3: CATSGGTGPEAFF
D: TRBD1; J: TRBJ1-2; size: few; V: TRBV6-2/TRBV6-3; DNA: TGTGCCAGCAGGAGCTGGGACAGGGGTTTTGGCTACACCTTC; CDR3: CASRSWDRGFGYTF